What follows are 4 T cell receptor beta chains derived from one specimen sequenced in a study of cytomegalovirus exposure and HLA in healthy donors (dated by TCRdb to the late 2010s). Libraries came from the immunoSEQ multiplex PCR assay. The multiplex PCR relied on a mix of 60 forward primers for TCR Vbeta segments and 13 reverse primers for TCR Jbeta segments. TCRdb holds this immuneACCESS table with in-frame rearrangements only. Some clones are missing; in checked studies, unresolved V genes explain under half, and the rest has no known cause. This sample is represented by around 190,000 clones; about four fifths of them were singletons. The ten largest clones capture approximately 1.4% of the sample. The sequenced sample consisted of PBMCs. These TCRs come from a woman in her 50s in good health and CMV-seronegative.

The rearrangement uses TRBV9 and TRBJ2-2; TRBD2 agrees at 11 bases. Germline V gene sequence: CDR1 SGDLS, CDR2 YYNGEE. The CDR3 is made up of 17 amino acids. Losses at the gene ends were 0 bases for V and 5 bases for J; bases not matched to a gene: 6. CDR3 DNA: TGTGCCAGCAGCGTAGGGGTAAGACTAGCGGGAACCGGGGAGCTGTTTTTT. It yields the protein CASSVGVRLAGTGELFF.

This chain links TRBV9 with TRBJ2-5, with TRBD1 identical over 7 bases. CDR1 SGDLS and CDR2 YYNGEE come from the germline V gene. Trimming removed 0 bases from V and 11 bases from J; junction bases left unmatched: 7. The CDR3 is made up of 13 amino acids. CDR3 nucleotide sequence: TGTGCCAGCAGCGTAGCGGTGGGGACAGAGCAGTACTTC. It is translated as CASSVAVGTEQYF.

The chain employs TRBV6-6 and TRBJ1-2, with 7 nucleotides matching TRBD1. The CDR3 length is 15 residues. V trimming: 2 bases; J trimming: 1 base; junction bases outside the gene matches: 4. Germline values: CDR1 MNHNY, CDR2 SVGAGI (reference sequence). As DNA, the CDR3 is TGTGCCAGCAGTTACCGACAGGGCAATAACTATGGCTACACCTTC. Its translation is CASSYRQGNNYGYTF.

This clone showed up just a few times. The V gene is TRBV7-8, the J gene TRBJ2-3; D is perhaps TRBD2 (6 bases). Between the trimmed V and J ends, which lost 5 bases and 1 base, there was a span of 22 bases. This CDR3 has 18 amino acids. CDR1 SGHVS and CDR2 FQNEAQ come from the germline V gene. The chain's CDR3 is CASSRGWAGGVRTDTQYF. Here the CDR3 DNA reads TGTGCCAGCAGCCGGGGGTGGGCCGGGGGAGTTCGCACAGATACGCAGTATTTT.